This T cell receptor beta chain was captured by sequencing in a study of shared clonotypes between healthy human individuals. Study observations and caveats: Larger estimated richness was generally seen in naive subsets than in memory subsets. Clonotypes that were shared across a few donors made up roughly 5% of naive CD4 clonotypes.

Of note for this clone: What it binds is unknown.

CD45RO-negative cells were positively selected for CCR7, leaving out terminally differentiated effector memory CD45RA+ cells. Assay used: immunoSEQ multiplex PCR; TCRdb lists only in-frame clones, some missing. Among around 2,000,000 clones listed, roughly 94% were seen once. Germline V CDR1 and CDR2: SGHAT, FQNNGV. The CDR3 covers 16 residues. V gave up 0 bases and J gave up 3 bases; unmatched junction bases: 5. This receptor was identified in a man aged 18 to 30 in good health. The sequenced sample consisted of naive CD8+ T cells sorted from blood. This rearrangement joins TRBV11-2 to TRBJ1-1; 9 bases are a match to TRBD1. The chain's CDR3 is CASSLDLRTGDTEAFF. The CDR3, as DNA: TGTGCCAGCAGCTTAGATCTCAGGACAGGGGACACTGAAGCTTTCTTT.